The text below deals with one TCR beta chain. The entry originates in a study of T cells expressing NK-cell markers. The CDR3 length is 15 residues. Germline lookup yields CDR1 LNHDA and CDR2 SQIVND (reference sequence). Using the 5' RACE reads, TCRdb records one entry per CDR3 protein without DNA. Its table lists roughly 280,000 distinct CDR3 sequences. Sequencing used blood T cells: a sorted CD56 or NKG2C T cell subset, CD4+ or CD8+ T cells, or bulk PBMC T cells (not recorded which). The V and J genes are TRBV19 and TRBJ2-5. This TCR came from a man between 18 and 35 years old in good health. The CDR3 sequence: CASSITLQREETQYF. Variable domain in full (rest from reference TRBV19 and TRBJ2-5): DGGITQSPKYLFRKEGQNVTLSCEQNLNHDAMYWYRQDPGQGLRLIYYSQIVNDFQKGDIAEGYSVSREKKESFPLTVTSAQKNPTAFYLCASSITLQREETQYFGPGTRLLVL.